This T cell receptor (beta chain) was sequenced for a study of blood T cell repertoires in COVID-19. About the research overall: COVID-19 samples, acute and convalescent, were from the United States, Italy and Spain. PBMCs, B-cell-depleted T cells, or T cells provided the cDNA or gDNA that made up the material.

As processed by the authors: Counts of nucleated cells, estimated from reference gene primer amplification, were obtained. Sequenced by immunoSEQ multiplex PCR; TCRdb stores in-frame clones only, minus some. Clone size and V and J calls were adopted from that table, with D and trimming inferred from the DNA. The table lists approximately 200,000 clones, 70% to 90% of them singletons. This CDR3 has 16 amino acids. Germline CDR1 is MNHNY and CDR2 is SVGAGI (reference sequence). V shed 5 bases and J 2 bases; nucleotides not matched to a gene: 6. Sequenced sample: peripheral blood. This TCR came from a man aged 55 to 70 with acute or convalescent COVID-19. The chain carries TRBV6-6 and TRBJ2-4; 10 bases are shared with TRBD1. The CDR3 bases are TGTGCCAGCAGTCCGACAGGGGGCACGACCAAAAACATTCAGTACTTC. It yields the protein CASSPTGGTTKNIQYF.